Sequencing of this T cell receptor (beta chain) was carried out in a study of vaccination and CD4 T cells after COVID-19. The wider study: Four females and six males made up the convalescents, two of whom were Hispanic. Those taking part got two shots of either the BNT162b2 or the mRNA-1273 vaccine.

The Oncomine TCR Beta short-read assay was applied to DNA of cultured CD4+ T cells. TCRdb re-called the PCR reads through MiXCR, storing one row per CDR3 protein. This table holds about 4,900 distinct CDR3 sequences, 25% to 35% found once. The CDR3 is 13 residues long. Germline V lookup: CDR1 SGHRS, CDR2 YFSETQ. Trimming stripped 4 bases from V and 9 bases from J, with 14 bases between. The sample's treatment: roughly nine-day PBMC culture with coronavirus spike peptide pools or control peptides (ViraFEST assay). Prior to the COVID-19 pandemic (2011-2018), the unexposed donor's CD4+ T cells were collected. T cells were expanded with peptide pools, and expanded clonotypes were identified by TCR sequencing. Concerning this clonotype itself: The antigen is undetermined.

Sequenced sample: CD4+ T cells from blood, cultured in vitro. The V call is TRBV5-1, the J call TRBJ1-5; possible D gene TRBD1, 5 bases. This TCR was sampled from a human donor in good health. CDR3 sequence: CASSMGEEMPQHF. The CDR3 bases are TGCGCCAGCAGCATGGGGGAGGAAATGCCCCAGCATTTT. The complete variable domain, with remaining parts taken from reference TRBV5-1 and TRBJ1-5, reads KAGVTQTPRYLIKTRGQQVTLSCSPISGHRSVSWYQQTPGQGLQFLFEYFSETQRNKGNFPGRFSGRQFSNSRSEMNVSTLELGDSALYLCASSMGEEMPQHFGDGTRLSIL.